Shown below are 18 T cell receptor beta chains from a single sample sequenced in a study of monozygotic twins with inflammatory bowel disease. TCRdb reanalyzed the 5' RACE reads and collapses them to one entry per CDR3 protein, without DNA. The table for this sample gives approximately 160,000 distinct CDR3 sequences. Specimen: blood. Every receptor here comes from a human donor with ulcerative colitis or Crohn's disease, or a healthy co-twin of an affected twin (not recorded which).

The chain employs TRBV20-1 and TRBJ2-3; TCRdb's D gene call, TRBD1, goes unchecked for lack of DNA. The CDR3 consists of 15 residues. Germline V lookup: CDR1 DFQATT, CDR2 SNEGSKA (reference sequence). CDR3 protein: CSARDRAGWTDTQYF.

The chain is built from TRBV20-1 and TRBJ1-5; with no DNA, the TCRdb D assignment of TRBD1 cannot be verified. The CDR3 consists of 13 residues. Germline values: CDR1 DFQATT, CDR2 SNEGSKA (reference sequence). The CDR3 protein is CSAGGDRAQPQHF.

The chain uses TRBV28 and TRBJ1-1. CDR1 is MDHEN and CDR2 is SYDVKM in the germline V gene. The CDR3 runs to 16 residues. This CDR3 reads CASSFRTLLVNTEAFF.

The J gene is TRBJ1-6, the V gene TRBV27. Germline CDR1 is MNHEY and CDR2 is SMNVEV (reference sequence). The CDR3 loop spans 14 amino acids. CDR3 sequence reads: CASSLSIQDSPLHF.

This sequence joins TRBV28 and TRBJ1-5; TCRdb lists TRBD1, though no DNA is available to test this call. Germline CDR1 MDHEN, CDR2 SYDVKM. This CDR3 contains 14 residues. CDR3 loop: CASSPRQGIQPQHF. Based on the CDR3 plus reference TRBV28 and TRBJ1-5, the full variable domain is DVKVTQSSRYLVKRTGEKVFLECVQDMDHENMFWYRQDPGLGLRLIYFSYDVKMKEKGDIPEGYSVSREKKERFSLILESASTNQTSMYLCASSPRQGIQPQHFGDGTRLSIL.

The chain uses TRBV7-9 and TRBJ2-1. There are 15 residues in the CDR3. The V gene's germline CDR1 is SEHNR and CDR2 FQNEAQ (reference sequence). CDR3 residues: CASSSTSPSYNEQFF.

The chain has TRBV5-1 and TRBJ1-1. This CDR3 has 15 residues. The V gene's germline CDR1 is SGHRS and CDR2 YFSETQ. CDR3: CASSPEGPNTAEAFF.

The genes are TRBV6-5 and TRBJ2-7. Germline V gives CDR1 MNHEY, CDR2 SVGAGI. There are 14 residues in the CDR3. CDR3 sequence: CASSYSRGPYEQYF.

The chain joins TRBV30 to TRBJ1-2; without DNA, the TCRdb call of TRBD1 cannot be checked. CDR3 length: 14 residues. CDR1 and CDR2 from the germline V gene are GTSNPN and SVGIG (reference sequence). The CDR3 protein is CALRREKANYGYTF.

The V call is TRBV24-1, the J call TRBJ1-1; as DNA is missing, the TRBD1 call by TCRdb cannot be tested. This CDR3 is built from 13 residues. Germline-derived CDR1 and CDR2 are KGHDR and SFDVKD. The CDR3 loop reads CATSAETGAAAFF.

The J gene is TRBJ1-5, the V gene TRBV6-2 or TRBV6-3. This CDR3 region has 13 residues. In germline, CDR1 is MNHEY, CDR2 SVGEGT. The CDR3 here is CASRRDSNQPQHF.

The chain recombines TRBV5-1 with TRBJ2-5; TCRdb's D call, TRBD2, is unchecked because there is no DNA. The CDR3 consists of 15 residues. Germline lookup yields CDR1 SGHRS and CDR2 YFSETQ. CDR3 protein: CASSFGTSPDSTQYF.

This rearrangement joins TRBV11-2 to TRBJ1-1; TCRdb's D call, TRBD1, is unchecked because there is no DNA. Germline V lookup: CDR1 SGHAT, CDR2 FQNNGV. The CDR3 loop spans 15 amino acids. This CDR3 reads CASSLVGQANTEAFF.

V gene TRBV7-9 combines with J gene TRBJ1-2. CDR3 size: 13 residues. Germline V CDR1 and CDR2: SEHNR, FQNEAQ (reference sequence). CDR3 sequence reads: CASSSERNYGYTF. The variable domain in full, with the rest retrieved from reference TRBV7-9 and TRBJ1-2, is DTGVSQNPRHKITKRGQNVTFRCDPISEHNRLYWYRQTLGQGPEFLTYFQNEAQLEKSRLLSDRFSAERPKGSFSTLEIQRTEQGDSAMYLCASSSERNYGYTFGSGTRLTVV.

This chain connects TRBV18 to TRBJ1-2; absent DNA, TCRdb's TRBD1 call cannot be checked. The CDR3 is 14 amino acids. The germline gives CDR1 KGHSH, CDR2 LQKENI. The CDR3 reads CASSPYDSIYGYTF.

V usage is TRBV4-2 and J usage is TRBJ2-7; the D call from TCRdb, TRBD1, cannot be confirmed without DNA. Germline CDR1 is LGHNA and CDR2 is YNFKEQ. CDR3 size: 13 residues. Here the CDR3 reads CASSQHRGAEQYF.

The CDR3 reads CSASHSGRAGLTGELFF. The chain joins TRBV20-1 to TRBJ2-2; as DNA is missing, the TRBD2 call by TCRdb cannot be tested. Looked up from germline, CDR1 is DFQATT and CDR2 is SNEGSKA (reference sequence). The CDR3 extends over 17 amino acids.

The chain carries TRBV6-6 and TRBJ1-1. The CDR3 consists of 11 residues. Looked up from germline, CDR1 is MNHNY and CDR2 is SVGAGI (reference sequence). The chain's CDR3 is CASSYGSEAFF.